The clone carrying this T cell receptor beta chain turned up a few times. Its antigen is not identified. Unfractionated whole blood served as the source for total RNA extraction. The record originates from a study of human T cells and chemical hapten exposure. Findings and caveats of the study: DPC sensitization left the count of TCRs above 1 in 1000 unchanged.

The CDR3 is 14 amino acids. With V trimmed by 4 bases and J by 5 bases, 7 bases remained unmatched. Germline CDR1 reads LGHDT; CDR2 reads YNNKEL (reference sequence). The authors' processing: Samples ranged from roughly 23,224 to 700,000 TCRs, with a median of 95,638. TCRdb called the 5' RACE reads again in MiXCR, with one record for every CDR3 protein. The V and J calls reflect TCRdb's pipeline rather than the authors' work. The sample carries roughly 82,000 distinct CDR3 sequences, roughly 15% recorded once. The sequence was collected from a female donor in good health. The gene calls are TRBV3-1 and TRBJ1-2; TRBD1 aligns across 7 bases. CDR3 amino acids: CASSPLGTEYGYTF. Here the CDR3 DNA reads TGTGCCAGCAGCCCGTTGGGGACAGAGTATGGCTACACCTTC.